The sequence of this T cell receptor beta chain was determined in a study of radiation and T cells in renal cell carcinoma (dated by TCRdb to the early 2020s). Notes on the research overall: The samples were drawn from a clinical trial, where primary renal cell carcinomas were treated with 15 Gy of stereotactic body radiation therapy and then removed by nephrectomy 4 weeks afterward. In total, approximately 55 samples, comprising 25 or so tumors and roughly 27 peripheral blood samples, were subjected to TCR beta sequencing. Across all 53 samples, 3,800,000 or so unique CDR3 nucleotide sequences encoding some 3,000,000 unique CDR3 amino acid sequences were identified.

Following the manufacturer's recommendations, the immunoSEQ kit was used to generate TCR beta libraries from genomic DNA. Library preparation used a first multiplex PCR with proprietary primers, then a second PCR adding unique barcodes, with bead cleanups after each round. A positive control reaction and a negative control reaction, both provided in the kit, were run with every batch of samples. The final libraries were assessed on an Agilent 4200 TapeStation D1000 ScreenTape, pooled by volume, and quantified by qPCR. An Illumina NextSeq500 fitted with a MidOutput 150-cycle cartridge performed the sequencing, running 156 Read1 cycles and 15 Index1 cycles with the kit's custom primers. The pooled library was loaded at approximately 1 pM, and around 22% PhiX control was spiked in. From the authors' description of their analysis: Vendor-processed data were analyzed in R, and a clonotype was defined as all T cells sharing the same CDR3 nucleotide sequence. In the clone abundance analyses, frequencies were normalized to the 10,000 most abundant clones in each sample. Before analysis, public T cell clones were removed, and these numbered fewer than six per sample on average. A difference in abundance of at least 32-fold between compartments was used to define tumor-enriched and baseline blood-enriched clonotypes. A beta-binomial differential abundance model was used to identify clonotypes that were expanded or contracted between blood time points. The Baroni-Urbani and Buser coefficient was used to measure tumor-blood repertoire similarity, and groups were compared with two-tailed Wilcoxon tests in R. Held by TCRdb, this immuneACCESS table contains in-frame sequences only and omits some clones. Under half of the omission traces to an unresolved V gene where checked; the cause of the rest is unknown. V and J calls plus clone size are reproduced from that table; the DNA served to infer D and trimming. Here the sample has some 130,000 clones; around 90% occur a single time. The ten largest clones represent approximately 6% of the sample.

V is cut by 4 bases and J by 1 base, and the space between the germline ends is 15 bases. CDR1 and CDR2 are drawn from the germline V gene: SGHRS, YFSETQ. CDR3 length: 16 amino acids, cysteine to phenylalanine. The entry retains the CDR3 DNA only, 48 bases that are in frame from base 1. Taken with the paper, the label for time point translates to: blood 2 weeks post-SBRT. Read against the paper, the sample's treatment or condition label means: 15 Gy SBRT to primary tumor, nephrectomy 4 weeks later. To track tumor-enriched clonotypes, serial peripheral blood was sampled from radiation-treated patients at baseline and at 2 weeks and 4 weeks after SBRT. Renal cell carcinoma with clear cell pathology was present in all patients. The QIAamp DNA Blood Mini Kit (Qiagen) was used to prepare genomic DNA for TCR sequencing. The analyses included just those samples that passed every quality control check. This clone was seen just once. Its cognate antigen has yet to be identified. No base qualities exist here, and no much larger clone lies one base off it.

General findings and caveats noted by the study authors: No pretreatment tumor biopsies were available, so the baseline intratumoral presence of clonotypes could not be determined. Tracking of blood repertoire dynamics stopped at approximately 4 weeks after treatment, with no follow-up past that point. In blood, the top tumor clonotypes increased from baseline to 2 weeks after radiation and then shrank by 4 weeks, which suggests a temporary expansion of tumor-resident clones. Because the trial had a single-armed design, the trial could not examine how radiation dose or scheduling affected the TCR repertoire.

The chain is assembled from TRBV5-1 and TRBJ2-1; D gene: possibly TRBD1, on 6 matching bases. Sample: blood, taken from a patient whose treatment included radiotherapy and nephrectomy. This sequence was found in a woman in her sixties or seventies with renal cell carcinoma. The CDR3 amino acid sequence is: CASSGGTTPSYNEQFF. Read as DNA, the sequence is TGCGCCAGCAGCGGGGGCACGACCCCGTCCTACAATGAGCAGTTCTTC.